Below, 25 T cell receptor beta chains from the same sample are listed, as sequenced in a study of T cell repertoires in cytomegalovirus infection. These TCRs' antigens remain unknown. TCRdb re-called the reads with MiXCR, one entry per CDR3 protein. Seen here are approximately 270,000 distinct CDR3 sequences, approximately 22% observed once, and the top ten hold approximately 19%. Here the sequenced sample was cultured PBMCs, taken from culture after CMV antigen stimulation. Every receptor here comes from a human donor in good health (CMV status not recorded). Some clones in this sample may be carry-over from other donors' samples.

This clonotype was detected ten times or more. The rearrangement uses TRBV12-3 or TRBV12-4 and TRBJ1-1, with no clear D. This CDR3 contains 13 residues. Deletions cut 6 bases from V and 11 bases from J, with 19 bases between. The CDR3 coding sequence is TGTGCCAGCAGCCAATCCCCTGTGCCTAGGGCTTTCTTT. Its translation: CASSQSPVPRAFF.

The V call is TRBV6-2 or TRBV6-3, the J call TRBJ2-1, with D maybe TRBD1 (6 bases). Germline values: CDR1 MNHEY, CDR2 SVGEGT. Between the trimmed V and J ends, which lost 7 bases and 5 bases, there was a span of 12 bases. The CDR3 has 13 residues. The chain's CDR3 is CASIQGWNNEQFF. CDR3 bases: TGTGCCAGCATCCAGGGGTGGAACAATGAGCAGTTCTTC.

This clonotype was counted only a few times. The J gene is TRBJ1-6, the V gene TRBV28, with D tentatively TRBD1 (6 bases). V lost 6 bases to trimming and J lost 0 bases, with 12 bases between them. There are 16 residues in the CDR3. In germline, CDR1 is MDHEN, CDR2 SYDVKM. The CDR3 region is CASSGQPRSYNSPLHF. CDR3 in DNA: TGTGCCAGCAGCGGACAGCCGCGCTCCTATAATTCACCCCTCCACTTT.

The chain carries TRBV7-2 and TRBJ2-3; 9 nucleotides match TRBD2. V lost 5 bases, J lost 14 bases, and 11 bases stayed unmatched. CDR1 and CDR2 from the germline V gene are SGHTA and FQGNSA. The CDR3 runs 13 residues. The CDR3 protein is CASSVRLAEPMYF. CDR3 DNA sequence: TGTGCCAGCAGCGTCAGACTAGCGGAGCCTATGTATTTT.

This clonotype was observed a handful of times. The chain uses TRBV24-1 and TRBJ2-2; D gene ambiguous. Trimming removed 9 bases from V and 0 bases from J, with 13 bases in between. CDR1 is KGHDR and CDR2 is SFDVKD in the germline V gene. The CDR3 has 15 amino acids. The DNA for the CDR3 is TGTGCCACCGCAAGCATCAACACGAACACCGGGGAGCTGTTTTTT. Encoded protein: CATASINTNTGELFF.

By its share, this clonotype is medium-sized (0.01 to 0.1%). The rearrangement joins TRBV7-2 to TRBJ2-5, with D unresolved. Trimming took off 2 bases at V and 5 bases at J, with 3 bases between the two ends. The CDR3 runs to 11 residues. The V gene's germline CDR1 is SGHTA and CDR2 FQGNSA. The DNA of the CDR3 is TGTGCCAGCAGCTTAAAGGAGACCCAGTACTTC. Translating gives CASSLKETQYF.

The chain uses TRBV12-3 or TRBV12-4 and TRBJ1-3; D is possibly TRBD1 (6 bases). With 6 bases removed from V and 0 bases from J, the gap between germline ends came to 15 bases. This CDR3 spans 16 amino acids. The CDR3 sequence is CASRPAGAASGNTIYF. CDR3 DNA sequence: TGTGCCAGCAGACCTGCGGGGGCCGCCTCTGGAAACACCATATATTTT.

In its sample, this clonotype was seen a few times. The V and J genes are TRBV12-3 or TRBV12-4 and TRBJ1-5, with a weak D call TRBD1 (5 bases). This CDR3 spans 18 amino acids. Trimming shortened V by 7 bases and J by 0 bases, and 22 bases separated the two germline ends. The CDR3 coding sequence is TGTGCCAGCAACCAGGGTCGGGATATATCGAATAGCAATCAGCCCCAGCATTTT. Translation gives CASNQGRDISNSNQPQHF.

V gene TRBV7-8 combines with J gene TRBJ1-5; D remains ambiguous. The V and J ends lost 5 bases and 3 bases respectively, with 11 bases between them. Germline CDR1 reads SGHVS; CDR2 reads FQNEAQ. This CDR3 comprises 14 residues. CDR3 sequence: CASSTRGNNQPQHF. The CDR3 nucleotides are TGTGCCAGCAGCACCCGAGGGAACAATCAGCCCCAGCATTTT.

This clonotype was recorded a few times. The rearrangement links TRBV5-4 to TRBJ2-2; 9 positions agree with TRBD2. Germline V lookup: CDR1 SGHNT, CDR2 YYREEE (reference sequence). Trimming at V came to 1 base and at J to 6 bases, leaving 7 bases not matched to a gene. The CDR3 contains 16 residues. CDR3 sequence reads: CASSLPGTSRAGELFF. The CDR3 DNA reads as TGTGCCAGCAGCTTGCCCGGGACTAGCCGGGCCGGGGAGCTGTTTTTT. The complete variable domain, with remaining parts taken from reference TRBV5-4 and TRBJ2-2, reads ETGVTQSPTHLIKTRGQQVTLRCSSQSGHNTVSWYQQALGQGPQFIFQYYREEENGRGNFPPRFSGLQFPNYSSELNVNALELDDSALYLCASSLPGTSRAGELFFGEGSRLTVL.

The rearrangement uses TRBV11-2 and TRBJ2-2, with D perhaps TRBD1 or TRBD2 (5 bases each). The germline V gene has CDR1 SGHAT and CDR2 FQNNGV. The CDR3 length is 15 residues. V dropped 3 bases and J dropped 4 bases, with 12 bases sitting between them. CDR3 DNA: TGTGCCAGCAGCTTTTTCTCAGGGAGCACCGGGGAGCTGTTTTTT. Translating gives CASSFFSGSTGELFF.

This clonotype was seen only once. The chain combines TRBV10-2 with TRBJ1-2; D possibly corresponds to TRBD1 (6 bases). The germline CDR1 and CDR2 sequences are WSHSY and SAAADI. This CDR3 spans 14 amino acids. V was trimmed by 6 bases and J by 0 bases, leaving 11 bases between them. The CDR3, as DNA: TGCGCCAGCAGCCGGGACATAGCTAACTATGGCTACACCTTC. Translated: CASSRDIANYGYTF.

The chain recombines TRBV3-1 with TRBJ2-7; D uncertain. The ends were cut back, 1 base at V and 2 bases at J, with 12 bases in the middle. Germline CDR1 and CDR2: LGHDT and YNNKEL (reference sequence). CDR3 length: 15 amino acids. In DNA, the CDR3 is TGTGCCAGCAGCCAAGTCCAATCCCTAGCCTACGAGCAGTACTTC. It codes for CASSQVQSLAYEQYF.

This clonotype was observed a handful of times. The V and J genes are TRBV28 and TRBJ1-2; perhaps TRBD1 as D (5 bases). The V and J ends lost 6 bases and 8 bases respectively, with 13 bases between them. This CDR3 spans 12 amino acids. CDR1 is MDHEN, CDR2 SYDVKM, per germline. The CDR3 DNA reads as TGTGCCAGCAGGCCGGGGGGTGGGGGCTACACCTTC. It yields the protein CASRPGGGGYTF.

This clonotype was detected a few times. V usage is TRBV7-9 and J usage is TRBJ1-1; weak D call: TRBD1 (6 bases). Per the germline V gene, CDR1 is SEHNR and CDR2 is FQNEAQ (reference sequence). CDR3 length: 14 amino acids. The V end lost 3 bases, the J end lost 6 bases, and 14 bases lay between the germline ends. In DNA, the CDR3 is TGTGCCAGCAGCTTCTCCAGGGGTATCGCTGAAGCTTTCTTT. Its translation is CASSFSRGIAEAFF.

This clonotype was observed a few times. The rearrangement links TRBV4-1 to TRBJ2-1, with D unresolved. The germline V gene has CDR1 MGHRA and CDR2 YSYEKL. This CDR3 spans 14 amino acids. V lost 0 bases and J lost 8, with 11 bases in between. The CDR3 DNA reads as TGCGCCAGCAGCCAAGATCTTTCCCGGGATGAGCAGTTCTTC. It translates to CASSQDLSRDEQFF.

This clonotype was recorded a few times. The V gene is TRBV11-2, the J gene TRBJ2-1; D is possibly TRBD1 (5 bases). The CDR3 is 21 residues long. Germline V gene data show CDR1 as SGHAT and CDR2 as FQNNGV. V was shortened by 4 bases and J by 1 base, with 29 bases between the two germline ends. The CDR3 sequence is CASSSSISRAEYSKSYNEQFF. The CDR3 bases are TGTGCCAGCAGCTCCAGTATATCCAGGGCAGAATATAGTAAATCCTACAATGAGCAGTTCTTC.

The chain joins TRBV15 to TRBJ2-7, with 11 bases that match TRBD1. Germline lookup yields CDR1 LNHNV and CDR2 YYDKDF (reference sequence). CDR3 length equals 15 residues. The V and J ends lost 2 bases and 7 bases, in that order; junction bases with no gene match: 7. CDR3 nucleotides: TGTGCCACCAGCAGAATGGACAGGGGGCGGGTGGAGCAGTACTTC. Protein sequence: CATSRMDRGRVEQYF.

V is TRBV5-8 and J is TRBJ1-4, with TRBD1 identical over 7 bases. CDR3 size: 15 residues. The J segment lost 5 bases and the V segment lost 0 bases, leaving 4 bases of the junction unmatched. Looked up from germline, CDR1 is SGHTS and CDR2 is YDEGEE. CDR3 loop: CASSLGDRSNEKLFF. The CDR3 DNA follows: TGTGCCAGCAGCTTGGGGGACAGATCGAATGAAAAACTGTTTTTT.

This clonotype was detected many times. The chain is built from TRBV7-2 and TRBJ2-5; D might be TRBD2 (5 bases). CDR3 size: 15 residues. Trimming shortened V by 5 bases and J by 4 bases, and 17 bases separated the two germline ends. Germline CDR1 and CDR2: SGHTA and FQGNSA. The CDR3 nucleotides read TGTGCCAGCAGCCTGTATATAGGGAGACGAGAGACCCAGTACTTC. Residues: CASSLYIGRRETQYF.

The sample holds a few counts of this clonotype. The chain employs TRBV11-3 and TRBJ2-1, with TRBD2 as a possible D gene (6 bases). Germline V gene lookup returns CDR1 SGHNT and CDR2 YENEEA. The CDR3 sequence is 17 residues long. Trimming removed 0 bases from V and 8 bases from J, with 20 bases in between. This chain's CDR3 is CASSLESSVAPGDEQFF. CDR3 DNA: TGTGCCAGCAGCTTAGAGTCGTCCGTGGCACCGGGGGATGAGCAGTTCTTC.

This clonotype was found a few times. The rearrangement uses TRBV19 and TRBJ2-3; TRBD2 aligns across 8 bases. Trimming at V came to 10 bases and at J to 3 bases, leaving 6 bases not matched to a gene. Germline V CDR1 and CDR2: LNHDA, SQIVND (reference sequence). CDR3 length: 13 amino acids. In DNA, the CDR3 is TGTGCCACAAAGGCGGGGGGTACAGATACGCAGTATTTT. It encodes CATKAGGTDTQYF.

The chain couples TRBV6-6 to TRBJ2-7; 7 bases fit TRBD1. CDR1 is MNHNY, CDR2 SVGAGI, per germline (reference sequence). V was pared by 9 bases and J by 3 bases, with 11 bases of the junction left unmatched. The CDR3 consists of 14 residues. The CDR3 nucleotides read TGTGCCAGTCGGGCCGAGGGACAGCTCTACGAGCAGTACGTC. Translated: CASRAEGQLYEQYV.

Many counts were recorded for this clonotype. The chain links TRBV7-6 to TRBJ2-2; 12 bases map to TRBD2. The germline V gene has CDR1 SGHVS and CDR2 FNYEAQ. The CDR3 runs 19 residues. V lost 2 bases to trimming and J lost 3 bases; unmatched junction nucleotides: 10. The CDR3 nucleotides read TGTGCCAGCAGCTTACGGTGGCTAGCGGGAGGGGATGACACCGGGGAGCTGTTTTTT. Translating gives CASSLRWLAGGDDTGELFF.

This clonotype was found many times. The J gene is TRBJ1-1, the V gene TRBV11-2; D is undetermined. The ends were cut back, 5 bases at V and 1 base at J, with 14 bases in the middle. The CDR3 sequence is 15 residues long. Germline values: CDR1 SGHAT, CDR2 FQNNGV. The CDR3 spells CASSTRPGGNTEAFF. The DNA for the CDR3 is TGTGCCAGCAGCACCCGACCCGGAGGGAACACTGAAGCTTTCTTT.